This T cell receptor beta chain was retrieved from a study of blood T cells in healthy people across ages. General study results and limits: What prevented conclusive comparison of naive and antigen-experienced cells was that PBMCs were unsorted. Across the age range, TCR beta diversity per million T cells fell in a roughly linear way.

Through a sample-barcoded 5' primer and a J-beta primer mix, a second PCR was run for roughly 6 to 11 cycles. Using its own MiXCR run on the 5' RACE reads, TCRdb lists one record per CDR3 protein. The sample includes about 1,000,000 distinct CDR3 sequences, 45% seen only once; the top ten take approximately 19%. CDR1 SGHDN and CDR2 FVKESK come from the germline V gene. V dropped 0 bases and J dropped 4; count of bases not matched to a gene: 9. The CDR3 has 17 residues. Drawn from each donor were ten milliliters of peripheral blood. Comment on this clonotype: As yet, its antigen is unknown.

The specimen was blood. The chain carries TRBV14 and TRBJ1-2, with 9 bases lining up with TRBD1. The receptor's source is a woman aged 55-75 years in good health. DNA for the CDR3: TGTGCCAGCAGCCAAGAGGACAGGGGCGCACCTTCCTATGGCTACACCTTC. Its protein product is CASSQEDRGAPSYGYTF. Based on the CDR3 plus reference TRBV14 and TRBJ1-2, the full variable domain is EAGVTQFPSHSVIEKGQTVTLRCDPISGHDNLYWYRRVMGKEIKFLLHFVKESKQDESGMPNNRFLAERTGGTYSTLKVQPAELEDSGVYFCASSQEDRGAPSYGYTFGSGTRLTVV.